This T cell receptor beta chain was obtained from a study of identifying expanded T cells in peripheral blood. The study, taken as a whole, reports: Across healthy donors, higher total template counts meant significantly greater roughly 2-week count variance. Over about two and four weeks, about 16 and 19 clones changed, versus around 1.2 between replicates.

Healthy donors had no documented immune events, such as infections, while sampled. The CDR3 is made up of 15 amino acids. V gave up 5 bases and J gave up 3 bases, with 16 bases separating them. Germline CDR1 is MNHEY and CDR2 is SVGAGI. TCRdb keeps only in-frame clones here, not all; method: immunoSEQ multiplex PCR. The top ten clones hold 4% to 5.5% of a sample with about 90,000 clones, 70% to 90% of them seen once. As to this clone: Antigen unknown.

The sequence was collected from a person aged 18-70 years in good health. Sample: blood. V is TRBV6-5 and J is TRBJ1-1; tentatively, D is TRBD1 (5 bases). CDR3 residues: CASSRGLSADTEAFF. For the CDR3, the DNA is TGTGCCAGCAGTCGGGGACTTTCAGCGGACACTGAAGCTTTCTTT.